This T cell receptor beta chain was sequenced during a study of technical replicates of blood from a handful of donors. Repertoires were generated with immunoSEQ multiplex PCR, while TCRdb's copy carries only in-frame clones and drops some. The sample has about 97,000 clones; roughly 94% are singletons. The CDR3 is 14 residues long. Germline V gives CDR1 LNHDA, CDR2 SQIVND (reference sequence). V lost 3 bases and J 4 bases, leaving 12 bases between the germline ends. Sequencing used T cells isolated from PBMCs. The sequence came from a human donor in good health. This chain links TRBV19 with TRBJ1-1; D might be TRBD1 (6 bases). The CDR3 nucleotides are TGTGCCAGTAGTATTACAGGGTTGGGCACTGAAGCTTTCTTT. Its protein is CASSITGLGTEAFF.